The clone carrying this T cell receptor (beta chain) has ten or more counts. The antigen remains undetermined. This entry comes from a study of T cells after yellow fever vaccination. Study findings and constraints: Most clones from primary vaccination were detected again post-booster (just under 97% CD4, 88% CD8).

Synthesis of TCR cDNA relied on 5'RACE template switching, which attached a universal primer site and UMIs. TCRdb passed the 5' RACE reads through MiXCR, listing each CDR3 protein once. Of about 260,000 distinct CDR3 sequences in the sample, over 4.5% were seen once. The germline V and J ends were trimmed by 0 bases and 4 bases, with 7 bases remaining between them. The CDR3 length is 13 residues. CDR1 is SGHRS, CDR2 YFSETQ, per germline. The rearrangement uses TRBV5-1 and TRBJ1-1; the D is unclear. This sequence was found in a man younger than 35 who received the YFV17D yellow fever vaccine. The specimen comprised CD4+ T cells sorted from PBMCs, sampled on the day of the yellow fever booster vaccination. CDR3 coding DNA: TGCGCCAGCAGCTTGGAAGACCCCACTGAAGCTTTCTTT. This codes for CASSLEDPTEAFF.